This T cell receptor beta chain was recovered during a study of T cells in Graves' hyperthyroidism and ophthalmopathy. Study-wide findings and caveats: Most clonotypes that expanded in the thyroid above 0.001 also showed up in blood.

The CDR3 regions of TCR beta were amplified from RNA transcripts. The study used the HTBI primer set for a first-round RT-PCR of the TCR CDR3. Via MiXCR, TCRdb re-called the multiplex PCR reads, giving one row per CDR3 protein. The sample consists of about half a million distinct CDR3 sequences, roughly 23% of them appearing once. This clonotype showed up just a few times. The antigen is not known. From germline, CDR1 is ENHRY and CDR2 SYGVKD. The junction had 5 bases not matched to a gene; V was cut back by 6 bases and J by 0 bases. The CDR3 is 15 amino acids. The study left out patients who had uncontrolled infection, other autoimmune disease, pregnancy or lactation. Thyroid ultrasound, orbital computed tomography, clinical symptoms, and serum thyroxine and TRAb underpinned diagnoses.

Sequenced material: blood. This receptor was taken from a woman between 65 and 79 years old with Graves' ophthalmopathy. This chain links TRBV10-3 with TRBJ1-3, with 7 bases aligning to TRBD1. CDR3 region: CAIRGTEDSGNTIYF. The CDR3 DNA sequence: TGTGCCATCAGGGGGACAGAAGACTCTGGAAACACCATATATTTT.